These T cell receptor beta chains were read from a single sample in a study of radiation and T cells in renal cell carcinoma. Method: immunoSEQ multiplex PCR; TCRdb's copy keeps in-frame clones and lacks some. The sample contains about 140,000 clones, approximately 87% of which appear only once. The source material was blood, sampled from a patient whose treatment included radiotherapy and nephrectomy. The receptors derive from a woman between 50 and 59 years old with renal cell carcinoma. Both conserved end residues are part of each CDR3. Each record gives: V gene, clone size, D gene, J gene, CDR3 DNA, CDR3 protein. D genes are given only for firm matches. The size entry is marked missing in some rows and otherwise reads once, few, many or a size class.

>TRBV7-9|-|TRBD1|TRBJ1-1
TGTGCCAGCAGAAGACAGGGGAACACTGAAGCTTTCTTT
CASRRQGNTEAFF
>TRBV9|-|-|TRBJ1-4
TGTGCCAGCAGCCCTGACCCCCCGCCTGCTAATGAAAAACTGTTTTTT
CASSPDPPPANEKLFF
>TRBV9|-|-|TRBJ2-1
TGTGCCAGCAGCCTCCGACTAGTGTCAGGGGATGAGCAGTTCTTC
CASSLRLVSGDEQFF
>TRBV5-1|-|TRBD2|TRBJ2-7
TGCGCCAGCAGCTTTTCGGCTAGCGGGACCACCTACGAGCAGTACTTC
CASSFSASGTTYEQYF
>TRBV28|-|-|TRBJ2-6
TGTGCCAGCAGTTCCCACCGGGACGCTGGGGCCAACGTCCTGACTTTC
CASSSHRDAGANVLTF
>TRBV6-5|-|-|TRBJ2-7
TGTGCCAGCAGTTACTCCAGGGAGCAGTACTTC
CASSYSREQYF
>TRBV6-5|few|-|TRBJ2-4
TGTGCCAGCAGTTACTCGATTTATGCGGGGCCAAACATTCAGTACTTC
CASSYSIYAGPNIQYF
>TRBV5-1|-|-|TRBJ1-3
TGCGCCAGCAATTCAGGAAACACCATATATTTT
CASNSGNTIYF
>TRBV29-1|few|-|TRBJ1-1
TGCAGCGTTTCCGGACGGATGAACACTGAAGCTTTCTTT
CSVSGRMNTEAFF
>TRBV10-3|-|TRBD2|TRBJ2-1
TGTGCCATCAGTGCTCTAGCGGGGGGTGAGGATGAGCAGTTCTTC
CAISALAGGEDEQFF
>TRBV6-5|-|-|TRBJ1-2
TGTGCCAGCAGTCGACACACTTACTCGGAGGGTGGCTACACCTTC
CASSRHTYSEGGYTF
>TRBV18|-|-|TRBJ1-1
TGTGCCAGCTCCCCCAGAGACCTACGAACGACTGAAGCTTTCTTT
CASSPRDLRTTEAFF
>TRBV5-6|-|-|TRBJ1-4
TGTGCCAGCAGCTTGGCTGGGGCTGAAAAACTGTTTTTT
CASSLAGAEKLFF
>TRBV4-3|-|TRBD2|TRBJ2-7
TGCGCCAGCAGCCAAGATCTGGCGGGAGAGGCCTACGAGCAGTACTTC
CASSQDLAGEAYEQYF
>TRBV18|-|-|TRBJ1-1
TGTGCCAGCTCAAGTACAGCTATGAACACTGAAGCTTTCTTT
CASSSTAMNTEAFF
>TRBV27|-|TRBD1|TRBJ1-1
TGTGCCAGCATGACAGGGGGCAGGGCTGAAGCTTTCTTT
CASMTGGRAEAFF
>TRBV4-1|-|-|TRBJ1-3
TGCGCCAGCAGCCCGATGGGACGGGACGGTTCTGGAAACACCATATATTTT
CASSPMGRDGSGNTIYF
>TRBV28|-|-|TRBJ1-1
TGTGCCAGCAGTTTACAGGGTAACACTGAAGCTTTCTTT
CASSLQGNTEAFF
>TRBV9|-|-|TRBJ1-2
TGTGCCAGCAGCGTAGACGGGACCGCCGCCTATGGCTACACCTTC
CASSVDGTAAYGYTF
>TRBV7-9|-|-|TRBJ1-1
TGTGCCAGCAGCCGAGGGGGGCCTGAAGCTTTCTTT
CASSRGGPEAFF
>TRBV6-6|-|TRBD1|TRBJ1-1
TGTGCCAGCACTAAACAGGGGGCGTTCACTGAAGCTTTCTTT
CASTKQGAFTEAFF
>TRBV19|-|-|TRBJ2-7
TGTGCCAGTAGTTCGACCGGCGAGCAGTACTTC
CASSSTGEQYF
>TRBV7-2|-|TRBD2|TRBJ2-2
TGTGCCAGCAGCTTAGTCGGGGGGACCGGGGAGCTGTTTTTT
CASSLVGGTGELFF
>TRBV6-4|few|-|TRBJ2-2
TGTGCCAGCAGTTTAGGCGCGAACACCGGGGAGCTGTTTTTT
CASSLGANTGELFF
>TRBV5-1|-|-|TRBJ2-2
TGCGCCAGCAGGCCCGGGACGCCGAACACCGGGGAGCTGTTTTTT
CASRPGTPNTGELFF
>TRBV6-5|-|-|TRBJ1-6
TGTGCCAGCAGTTACTCCGGGAAAAATAATTCACCCCTCCACTTT
CASSYSGKNNSPLHF
>TRBV6-6|-|TRBD1|TRBJ2-7
TGTGCCAGTTCACCGCCGGGACAGCTAATCACGGAGCAGTACTTC
CASSPPGQLITEQYF
>TRBV5-1|-|-|TRBJ1-4
TGCGCCAGCAGCTTGGGGGATGCAACTAATGAAAAACTGTTTTTT
CASSLGDATNEKLFF
>TRBV10-3|-|-|TRBJ1-2
TGTGCCATCGCCAGGGGATTATGGTATGGCTACACCTTC
CAIARGLWYGYTF
>TRBV10-1|-|TRBD2|TRBJ2-1
TGCGCCAGCAGTCGTATAGCGGGAGCCTCCTACAATGAGCAGTTCTTC
CASSRIAGASYNEQFF
>TRBV6-1|-|-|TRBJ1-1
TGTGCCAGCAGTGAAGCCCAGGGGTCCACTGAAGCTTTCTTT
CASSEAQGSTEAFF
>TRBV7-2|once|TRBD1|TRBJ2-1
TGTGCCAGCAGCATCCAACAGGGGGCACGAGGGATGAGGGAGCAGTTCTTC
CASSIQQGARGMREQFF
>TRBV9|-|-|TRBJ1-2
TGTGCCAGCAGCGTCTCAGGGTCTAACTATGGCTACACCTTC
CASSVSGSNYGYTF
>TRBV7-2|-|-|TRBJ2-7
TGTGCCAGCAGCCCCTCGGCGGCAACCTACGAGCAGTACTTC
CASSPSAATYEQYF
>TRBV19|-|-|TRBJ1-2
TGTGCCAGTAGTATCGGTTTACGTTTATTTAACTATGGCTACACCTTC
CASSIGLRLFNYGYTF
>TRBV10-3|-|-|TRBJ1-1
TGTGCCATCAGCCAGGAGGGTAGGAACACTGAAGCTTTCTTT
CAISQEGRNTEAFF
>TRBV7-2|-|-|TRBJ1-1
TGTGCCAGCAGCTCCACTCTAGCGGGCCAGACTGAAGCTTTCTTT
CASSSTLAGQTEAFF
>TRBV5-4|-|-|TRBJ2-7
TGTGCCAGCAGCTTGGATATAGGCTACGAGCAGTACTTC
CASSLDIGYEQYF
>TRBV19|few|-|TRBJ1-5
TGTGCCAGCTATCCAAGACCGGGACCGAATCAGCCCCAGCATTTT
CASYPRPGPNQPQHF
>TRBV9|few|-|TRBJ2-6
TGTGCCAGCAGCGTAGGGGGCTCTGGGGCCAACGTCCTGACTTTC
CASSVGGSGANVLTF
>TRBV5-4|few|-|TRBJ1-3
TGTGCCAGCAGCCCAGGTGTGAGGACTGGAAACACCATATATTTT
CASSPGVRTGNTIYF
>TRBV7-9|-|TRBD1|TRBJ1-2
TGTGCCAGCAGCCGTGGGACAGACAGCGATGGCTACACCTTC
CASSRGTDSDGYTF
>TRBV6-6|-|TRBD1|TRBJ1-2
TGTGCCAGCAGCCGACAGGGAAACTATGGCTACACCTTC
CASSRQGNYGYTF